This T cell receptor (beta chain) appears in the sequencing data of a study of cytomegalovirus exposure and HLA in healthy donors (dated by TCRdb to the late 2010s). With regard to the full study: An earlier analysis of roughly 610 of the donors reported about 280 Gb of sequence data and roughly 120 million unique TCR beta sequences obtained from about 180 million T cells. Roughly 300 gigabases of sequencing data and around 85 million unique TCR sequences made up an early release that covered under 750 HLA-typed donors. Of the 300 to 400 genotyped donors, over 70% fell in the genetic ancestry cluster associated with self-reported Caucasian donors. A later genetic analysis used genome-wide SNP genotypes for about 60% of the roughly 700 donors, treating that subset as a discovery cohort. Every repertoire in the discovery cohort had been generated on one and the same sequencing platform. The study was designed to test whether signatures of past pathogen exposure could be identified by cataloging public T cell receptors. Across 398 genotyped donors of the cohort, an average of 235,054 unique TCR beta nucleotide sequences per donor were sequenced, and roughly a sixth of those sequences were non-productive. An earlier analysis of several hundred of the donors used high-throughput TCR beta sequencing to judge whether each TCR beta V gene segment behaved as functional or pseudogenic. Rather than using new phenotypic data, the later analysis identified candidate immune exposures from TCR beta sequences and from how often those sequences occurred across donors. HLA typing included class I and class II loci at four-digit resolution. Roughly five DR-DQ haplotypes were handled as single units for association and clustering, since linkage in the cohort was strong. In a later analysis, previously published TCR beta repertoires from 550 to 750 donors were re-analyzed and high-resolution HLA genotyping was added so that TCR occurrence patterns could be studied. High-throughput TCR immunosequencing, statistical association of individual TCRs with disease status, and machine learning were combined to predict cytomegalovirus infection status. Along with the 666-subject first cohort, a separate validation cohort of over 90 different subjects was used. The number of typed donors differed by locus: 629-630 for A, B, C, DRB1 and DQB1; roughly 510 for DQA1; fewer than 610 for DPA1; and some 430 for DPB1. Donor age, sex, ethnicity and CMV serostatus were collected together with the repertoire data. The study profiled the T cell repertoires of under 850 subjects by immunosequencing and related them to cytomegalovirus serostatus.

The investigation overall reported the following: A later genetic analysis associated a missense DCLRE1C variant with V-gene and J-gene trimming of TCR beta chains, and an independent cohort replicated the association. When HLA alleles, especially DR and DQ, strongly co-occurred, TCR associations were difficult to assign to individual alleles. Roughly 15 rarely observed V segments, including chromosome 9 orphons, were excluded from the earlier analysis of a few hundred of the donors because counts were too low. While some public TCRs were present in many individuals, most TCR sequences turned up only very rarely across donors. The authors suggested that the approach could potentially be generalized to other disease states and immunological phenotypes. A later genetic analysis reported fewer N-insertions in productive TCRs among donors in an Asian-associated ancestry cluster than the 666-donor mean. In a later analysis, some 18,000 TCR beta sequences were associated with specific HLA alleles at a false discovery rate of 0.05. A further reported finding was that TCR beta sequences accurately predicted the HLA-A and HLA-B alleles for most subjects in the first cohort. In a later analysis, TCR association rates were found to vary across HLA loci, with the most associated TCRs seen for DRB1 alleles and the fewest for HLA-C alleles. Immune exposure information for the cohort was limited to CMV serostatus. In a later analysis, most CMV-associated TCR beta chains were found to appear HLA-restricted, with HLA associations seemingly driven largely by CMV exposure. The study gave a list of over 150 TCR beta chains associated with cytomegalovirus. Because HLA typing was unavailable for some donors at each locus, only the typed subset was used in association tests. Because the 87-base-pair reads could not distinguish some IMGT-functional V segments, including TRBV6-2 and TRBV6-3, those segments were excluded. This cohort had only TCR beta chains sequenced, and the lack of alpha or paired-chain data limited which features could be detected. Correlated functional status among segregating V segments might be attributable to linkage disequilibrium, but an unknown experimental factor could not be ruled out. In a later analysis, several top co-occurrence clusters were reported to appear linked to parvovirus B19, influenza, CMV and Epstein-Barr virus. The presence/absence analyses assumed that sequencing depth was roughly uniform across donors, and that assumption may not be true. In vitro tests confirmed that three of the cytomegalovirus-associated TCR beta chains recognize cytomegalovirus antigens. Cytomegalovirus status was reported to be diagnosed by the classifier with high specificity and sensitivity in both the original and validation cohorts. A group of highly shared sequence variants was considered likely to be a technical artifact of the sequencing pipeline. A later analysis found that HLA-associated TCR beta chains were more clonally expanded and had lower generation probabilities than equally common non-associated chains. In an earlier analysis of about 550 of the donors, most TCR beta V segments were observed in productive rearrangements about 87% or about 30% of the time, broadly matching IMGT annotations.

In its sample, this clone was seen a few times. Which antigen it targets is not known. No much larger clone is present one base from it, and per-base qualities are unavailable. The cohort was made up of about 670 healthy bone marrow donors. At the time of sampling, all cohort members were nominally healthy, though unrecorded immune exposures were likely present. The donor was CMV seronegative and belonged to the group of over 350 seronegative cohort members. Every donor gave a peripheral blood sample, and the peripheral blood mononuclear cells from that sample were used for TCR beta sequencing. The Qiagen DNeasy Blood Extraction Kit was used to extract genomic DNA from the blood cell samples. Receptors were amplified or captured by the immunoSEQ multiplex PCR assay. A mixture of 60 forward primers for TCR Vbeta segments and 13 reverse primers for TCR Jbeta segments was used in the multiplex PCR. The CDR3 region of rearranged TCR beta genes was amplified from genomic DNA by a multiplex PCR assay. The Illumina HiSeq System was used to sequence the amplified TCR beta libraries as 87-base-pair reads. The paper's processing steps were these. In a later analysis, tens of millions of unique TCR beta chains were counted across the 650 to 750 repertoires, and roughly 11 million of these chains were shared by at least two donors. A nearest-neighbor algorithm error-corrected the raw reads and collapsed the reads into unique sequences, merging closely related sequences to remove PCR and sequencing errors. Alignment of CDR3 sequences to IMGT reference sequences was used to assign V, D and J gene segments. For a sequence to be retained, a match of at least six nucleotides to both a V gene segment and a J gene segment was required. Rearrangements were called productive when the CDR3 lacked stop codons and stayed in frame with V and J; all others were non-productive. CDR3 was defined by IMGT convention, running from the second conserved V-encoded cysteine to the conserved J-encoded phenylalanine. The earlier analysis of about 560 of the donors excluded any sequence lacking an unambiguous match to a single V gene segment. In an earlier analysis of several hundred of the donors, V segments were called functional above 56.7% productive rearrangements and were called segregating when the between-donor standard deviation exceeded 5%. A statistical classification framework was built for diagnosing cytomegalovirus status from the catalog of TCR beta chain sequences. A later analysis assigned V and J genes by comparing TCR nucleotide sequences with IMGT/GENE-DB human TR gene sequences. The TCRdist pipeline was used in a later analysis to assign CDR3 sequences and most-parsimonious VDJ recombination scenarios. In a later analysis, each TCR beta chain was defined by its CDR3 amino acid sequence together with its V-gene family, and reads without a unique V-gene family were excluded. In a later analysis, several hundred highly shared, low-generation-probability nucleotide sequences were removed to address suspected cross-contamination and a sequencing artifact. A later analysis calculated a clonal expansion index for each public chain from normalized within-repertoire ranks of inferred template counts. In a later analysis, generation probabilities were computed using a VDJ recombination model fitted to out-of-frame rearrangements, and the results were checked against IGoR. In a later analysis, hypergeometric tests were used to score TCR-TCR, TCR-HLA and TCR-CMV co-occurrence, with a repertoire-size bias correction applied to TCR pairs. To estimate false discovery rates, a later analysis permuted the HLA or CMV assignments 20 times. In a later analysis, co-occurring TCRs were grouped using DBSCAN, and TCRdist sequence similarity was added for clustering within HLA-allele-positive subsets. Repertoires with fewer than 30,000 or more than 120,000 public chains were left out of co-occurrence clustering, as were about five repertoires with anomalous nucleotide sharing. The table comes from immuneACCESS by way of TCRdb, which keeps in-frame sequences with V and J called. Part of the clones is missing from these tables; in studies checked, under half for an unresolved V gene and the rest for unknown reasons. V and J calls and clone size come straight from that table; D and trimming were deduced from the DNA. This sample comprises around 140,000 clones, 75% to 85% of them detected only once. The ten most abundant clones make up roughly 4.5% of the sample.

CDR1 and CDR2 were assigned from the germline V gene (reference sequence) as SEHNR and FQNEAQ. After removal of 4 bases from V and 2 bases from J, the junction retains 5 bases not matched to a gene. The CDR3 runs 15 amino acids, cysteine and phenylalanine included. Only the CDR3 region is kept as DNA, spanning 45 bases read in frame from base 1. The specimen sequenced was PBMCs. Rearrangement joined TRBV7-9 to TRBJ1-1, with TRBD1 matching 9 junction bases. The TCR sequence derives from a man aged 35 to 55 in good health and CMV-seronegative. The CDR3 region has the sequence CASSSNRGRNTEAFF. The DNA reads TGTGCCAGCAGCTCTAACAGGGGGCGTAACACTGAAGCTTTCTTT.